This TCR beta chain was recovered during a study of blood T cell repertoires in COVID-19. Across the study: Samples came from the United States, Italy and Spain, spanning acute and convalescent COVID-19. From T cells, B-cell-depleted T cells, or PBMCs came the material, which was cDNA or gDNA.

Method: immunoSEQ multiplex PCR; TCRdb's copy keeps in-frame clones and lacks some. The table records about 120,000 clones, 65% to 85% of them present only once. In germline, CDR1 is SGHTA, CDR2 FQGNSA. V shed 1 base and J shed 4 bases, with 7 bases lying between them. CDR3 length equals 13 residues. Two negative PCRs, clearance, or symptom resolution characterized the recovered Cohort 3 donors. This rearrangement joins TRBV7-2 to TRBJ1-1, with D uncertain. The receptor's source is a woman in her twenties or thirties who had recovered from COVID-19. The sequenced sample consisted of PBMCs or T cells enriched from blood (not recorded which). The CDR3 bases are TGTGCCAGCAGCTTAGAAGTCGGCACTGAAGCTTTCTTT. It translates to CASSLEVGTEAFF.